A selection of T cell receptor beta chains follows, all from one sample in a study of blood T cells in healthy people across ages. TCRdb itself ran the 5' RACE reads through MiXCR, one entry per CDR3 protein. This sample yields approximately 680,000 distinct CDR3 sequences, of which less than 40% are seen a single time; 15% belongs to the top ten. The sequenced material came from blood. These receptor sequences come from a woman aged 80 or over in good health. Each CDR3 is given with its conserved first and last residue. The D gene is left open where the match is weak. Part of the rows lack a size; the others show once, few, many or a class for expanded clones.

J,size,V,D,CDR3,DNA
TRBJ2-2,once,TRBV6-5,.,CASRLTSTGELFF,TGTGCCAGCAGGTTGACTAGCACCGGGGAGCTGTTTTTT
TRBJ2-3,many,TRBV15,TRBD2,CATSRDSSGGFTDTQYF,TGTGCCACCAGCAGGGACTCTAGCGGGGGGTTTACAGATACGCAGTATTTT
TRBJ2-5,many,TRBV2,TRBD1,CASLRDRGQETQYF,TGTGCCAGTCTCCGGGACAGGGGCCAAGAGACCCAGTACTTC
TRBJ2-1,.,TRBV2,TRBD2,CASSDSGINNEQFF,TGTGCCAGCAGTGATAGCGGGATAAACAATGAGCAGTTCTTC
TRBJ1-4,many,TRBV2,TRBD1,CASRTGTTNEKLFF,TGTGCCAGCAGGACAGGGACGACTAATGAAAAACTGTTTTTT
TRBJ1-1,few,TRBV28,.,CASSSGPFTEAFF,TGTGCCAGCAGCTCCGGCCCATTCACTGAAGCTTTCTTT
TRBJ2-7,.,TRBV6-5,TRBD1,CASSQGTGINEQYF,TGTGCCAGCAGTCAAGGGACAGGGATCAACGAGCAGTACTTC
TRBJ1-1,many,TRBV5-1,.,CASSLLGGSEAFF,TGCGCCAGCAGCTTGCTGGGGGGGTCTGAAGCTTTCTTT
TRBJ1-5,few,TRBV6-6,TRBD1,CASSFTGVEQPQHF,TGTGCCAGCAGTTTCACAGGGGTGGAGCAGCCCCAGCATTTT
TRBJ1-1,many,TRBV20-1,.,CSASRAFF,TGCAGTGCTAGTAGAGCTTTCTTT
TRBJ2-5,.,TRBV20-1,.,CSASENLEPYVEQYF,TGCAGTGCTTCCGAGAACCTAGAGCCCTACGTAGAGCAGTACTTC
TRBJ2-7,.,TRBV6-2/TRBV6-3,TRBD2,CASRHRSAGDPYEQYF,TGTGCCAGCAGACACAGAAGTGCGGGAGACCCCTACGAGCAGTACTTC
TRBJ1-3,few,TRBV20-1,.,CSARDRVGAGTIYF,TGCAGTGCTAGAGATCGCGTCGGGGCGGGCACCATATATTTT
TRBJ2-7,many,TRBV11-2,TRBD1,CASRQGNYEQYF,TGTGCCAGTCGACAGGGGAACTACGAGCAGTACTTC
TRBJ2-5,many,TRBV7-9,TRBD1,CASSPGTVQETQYF,TGTGCCAGCAGCCCCGGGACAGTCCAAGAGACCCAGTACTTC
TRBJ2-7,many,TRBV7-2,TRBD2,CASSLLGGNYEQYF,TGTGCCAGCAGCCTCCTGGGGGGGAACTACGAGCAGTACTTC
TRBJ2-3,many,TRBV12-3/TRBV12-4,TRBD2,CASSATSGGADTQYF,TGTGCCAGCAGCGCTACTAGCGGGGGGGCAGATACGCAGTATTTT
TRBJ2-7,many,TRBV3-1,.,CASSRRGGVFYEQYF,TGTGCCAGCAGCCGCCGGGGCGGGGTTTTCTACGAGCAGTACTTC
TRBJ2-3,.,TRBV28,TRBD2,CAGGAGVTDTQYF,TGTGCCGGCGGAGCGGGGGTTACAGATACGCAGTATTTT
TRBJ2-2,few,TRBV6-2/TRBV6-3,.,CASSYSDGTGELFF,TGTGCCAGCAGTTACTCGGACGGGACCGGGGAGCTGTTTTTT
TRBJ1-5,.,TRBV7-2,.,CASSLSPVSNQPQHF,TGTGCCAGCAGCCTTTCCCCGGTTAGCAATCAGCCCCAGCATTTT
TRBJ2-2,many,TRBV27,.,CASSLYRNTGELFF,TGTGCCAGCAGTTTATATCGGAACACCGGGGAGCTGTTTTTT
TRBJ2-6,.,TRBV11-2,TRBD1,CASSLKQTGSPYRDSGANVLTF,TGTGCCAGCAGCCTAAAGCAGACAGGGAGTCCATACCGTGACTCTGGGGCCAACGTCCTGACTTTC
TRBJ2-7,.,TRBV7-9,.,CASSLDTGSCEQYF,TGTGCCAGCAGTTTAGACACGGGCTCCTGCGAGCAGTACTTC
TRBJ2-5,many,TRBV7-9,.,CASSLGDTIGETQYF,TGTGCCAGCAGCTTAGGGGACACCATCGGAGAGACCCAGTACTTC
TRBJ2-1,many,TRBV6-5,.,CASSYVSGNNEQFF,TGTGCCAGCAGTTACGTGTCAGGGAACAATGAGCAGTTCTTC
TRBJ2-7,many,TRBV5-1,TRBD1,CASMPGTVYNEQYF,TGCGCCAGCATGCCCGGGACAGTCTACAATGAGCAGTACTTC
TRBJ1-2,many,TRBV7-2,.,CASSSNSYGYTF,TGTGCCAGCAGCTCGAACAGCTATGGCTACACCTTC
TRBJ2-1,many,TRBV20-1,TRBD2,CSARELAGSPWGFF,TGCAGTGCTAGAGAACTAGCGGGGAGCCCTTGGGGGTTCTTC
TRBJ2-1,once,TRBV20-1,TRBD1,CSATPGTGSNEQFF,TGCAGTGCTACACCCGGGACAGGGAGCAATGAGCAGTTCTTC
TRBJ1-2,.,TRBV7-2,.,CASRAQGGENYGYTF,TGTGCCAGCAGGGCACAGGGTGGGGAGAACTATGGCTACACCTTC
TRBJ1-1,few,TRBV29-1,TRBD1,CSARDRDALGAFF,TGCAGCGCCCGGGACAGAGACGCTTTGGGAGCTTTCTTT
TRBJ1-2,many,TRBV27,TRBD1,CAVRQGVGYTF,TGTGCCGTTAGACAGGGCGTTGGCTACACCTTC
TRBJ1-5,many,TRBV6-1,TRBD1,CASSLQGGQPQHF,TGTGCCAGCAGCCTACAGGGGGGTCAGCCCCAGCATTTT
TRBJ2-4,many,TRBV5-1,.,CASSYEGGRSLGYRNIQYF,TGCGCCAGCAGCTACGAAGGTGGACGAAGTTTAGGTTATCGAAACATTCAGTACTTC
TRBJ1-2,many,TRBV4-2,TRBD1,CASSLSTGGASYGGYTF,TGTGCCAGCAGCCTGTCAACAGGGGGCGCGTCTTACGGTGGCTACACCTTC
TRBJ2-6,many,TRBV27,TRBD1,CASSWGQGYPGANVLTF,TGTGCCAGCAGTTGGGGACAGGGGTACCCTGGGGCCAACGTCCTGACTTTC
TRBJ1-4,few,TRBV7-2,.,CASSWALATNEKLFF,TGTGCCAGCAGCTGGGCCCTGGCAACTAATGAAAAACTGTTTTTT
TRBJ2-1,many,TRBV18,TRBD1,CASSLTGGSSYNEQFF,TGTGCCAGCTCCCTTACAGGGGGTAGTTCCTACAATGAGCAGTTCTTC
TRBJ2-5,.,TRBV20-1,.,CSGGARETQYF,TGCAGTGGAGGGGCCAGGGAGACCCAGTACTTC
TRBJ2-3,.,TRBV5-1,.,CASSLGNEDTQYF,TGCGCCAGCAGTTTGGGAAACGAAGATACGCAGTATTTT
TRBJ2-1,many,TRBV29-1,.,CSVTVVSYNEQFF,TGCAGCGTTACAGTTGTATCCTACAATGAGCAGTTCTTC
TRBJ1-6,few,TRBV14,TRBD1,CASSQETGSYNSPLHF,TGTGCCAGCAGCCAAGAGACAGGGTCCTATAATTCACCCCTCCACTTT
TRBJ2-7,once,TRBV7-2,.,CATRQTGIYGQYF,TGTGCCACCAGGCAAACAGGGATCTACGGGCAGTACTTC
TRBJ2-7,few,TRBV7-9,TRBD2,CASSDILGRVGYEQYF,TGTGCCAGCAGCGATATTCTCGGGAGGGTAGGGTACGAGCAGTACTTC
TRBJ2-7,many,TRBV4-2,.,CASSHALASRASEQYF,TGTGCCAGCAGCCATGCGTTAGCTTCCCGGGCGAGCGAGCAGTACTTC
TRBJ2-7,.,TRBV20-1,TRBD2,CSARGRKGLADSYEQYF,TGCAGTGCTAGAGGAAGGAAGGGACTAGCGGACTCCTACGAGCAGTACTTC
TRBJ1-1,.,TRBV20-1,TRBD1,CSAGDSRQGDTEAFF,TGCAGTGCTGGCGACAGTAGACAGGGGGACACTGAAGCTTTCTTT
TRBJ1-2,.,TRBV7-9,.,CASSLARSNYGYTF,TGTGCCAGCAGCTTAGCGAGGAGCAACTATGGCTACACCTTC